This note documents a single T cell receptor (beta chain) sequence. This clone was counted only a few times. Its antigen is unknown. Base-call qualities are not available, and no considerably larger clone is one nucleotide away. The sample's time point label, in plain terms: baseline before first vaccination. This specimen's treatment or condition label, interpreted: meningococcal conjugate vaccine given as trial control. Samples from vaccinated people were obtained from the UK trials COV001 and COV002, which included a single-blind randomized controlled phase 2/3 trial of AZD1222 (ChAdOx1 nCoV-19) in healthy adults. For TCRbeta chain sequencing, PBMC samples from trial participants were taken at day 0 and at day 28 after the second dose. The source of the sample is a study of T cell responses to AZD1222 COVID-19 vaccine (dated by TCRdb to about 2021). For context, the study as a whole: TCR sequencing covered over 230 trial participants: 200 to 220 given two doses of AZD1222 and 26 given two doses of MenACWY control vaccine. Trial participants were enrolled by age into 18-55, 56-69 and 70-plus year subgroups, with 148, 28 and 57 TCR-sequenced participants respectively. What the work shows at the level of the full study, not this receptor alone: In the small 56-69-year group, the increase in depth fell short of significance, most likely because of low power. Conclusions about previously exposed vaccinees were limited because only 6 or 7 AZD1222 recipients were SARS-CoV-2 seropositive at baseline. Epitopes outside the regions mutated in the B.1.351 and B.1.1.7 variants were reportedly recognized by nearly half of the unique spike-specific TCRs. A significant rise in spike-specific TCR breadth and depth was observed after two AZD1222 doses relative to day 0 and relative to MenACWY recipients. The whole spike protein was spanned by vaccine-associated CD4 TCRs, and dominant responses were seen in regions 160-218 and 743-854. Most participants were white British and females outnumbered males, and the authors suggested that clonal diversity may have been underestimated. Because no samples from the day 14 peak response were available, repertoires could be characterized only after the peak T cell response.

Between the V and J ends, shortened by 6 bases and 8 bases respectively, the junction contains 19 bases. Reading the germline V gene (reference sequence) gives CDR1 LNHDA and CDR2 SQIVND. There are 14 amino acids in the CDR3, from cysteine to phenylalanine inclusive. Kept here is only the CDR3 DNA, which spans 42 bases and is read in frame from base 1. The CDR3 regions of human TCRbeta chains were analyzed by immunosequencing. On the authors' methods: TCRs in the repertoires were matched against a reference library of SARS-CoV-2-specific TCRs that had been generated with the MIRA antigen-specificity platform. Breadth was defined as the fraction of unique TCRs that were SARS-CoV-2-associated. Depth was defined as the fraction of total T cells that were SARS-CoV-2-associated. Using the MIRA data, each spike-specific TCR was mapped to the spike region that the TCR reacts to and placed in a CD4 or CD8 class. Log10-transformed breadth and depth values were compared by one-way ANOVA with Sidak's multiple comparisons tests. TCRdb took this table from immuneACCESS and kept in-frame rearrangements with V and J called. Such tables lack part of the clones; where checked against another copy, unresolved V genes explain under half of the gap, and the rest is unexplained. V and J calls and clone size are given by that table; D and trimming were obtained from the DNA. This sample holds 57,000 or so clones; 75% to 90% were observed only once. The ten largest clones take up approximately 19% of the sample.

The sequencing here drew on peripheral blood, taken on day 0 of MenACWY control vaccination. The V and J segments used are TRBV19 and TRBJ1-2; the D gene is possibly TRBD1, with 5 bases matching. This TCR was sampled from an adult in good health. The sequence in DNA is TGTGCCAGTAGCTGGGACGAAGGTATCGGGGGCTACACCTTC. It encodes CASSWDEGIGGYTF.